Shown below are 25 T cell receptor beta chains from a single sample sequenced in a study of CD8 T cells in ankylosing spondylitis. Each CDR3 protein gets one entry after TCRdb re-called the 5' RACE reads with MiXCR. Here the sample spans 220,000 or so distinct CDR3 sequences, 10% to 13% being singletons. The specimen sequenced was blood, either unsorted or a sorted T cell fraction (not recorded which). Source of these receptors: a male donor with ankylosing spondylitis or in good health (not recorded which).

This clonotype was observed many times. The V gene is TRBV20-1, the J gene TRBJ2-3; 8 bases map to TRBD2. Losses at the gene ends were 4 bases for V and 2 bases for J; bases not matched to a gene: 5. The CDR3 length is 14 residues. Germline CDR1 reads DFQATT; CDR2 reads SNEGSKA (reference sequence). CDR3 in DNA: TGCAGTGCTAAGGGCGGGGGGTTCACAGATACGCAGTATTTT. Its protein product is CSAKGGGFTDTQYF.

This clonotype was found many times. The J gene is TRBJ2-1, the V gene TRBV20-1; 9 bases match TRBD2. With 6 bases clipped from V and 6 bases from J, the junction kept 12 bases outside the gene matches. Germline CDR1 and CDR2: DFQATT and SNEGSKA (reference sequence). The CDR3 covers 15 residues. CDR3 DNA: TGCAGTGCCCTCGAGGCGCGGGGGGGCCCCAATGAGCAGTTCTTC. Residues: CSALEARGGPNEQFF.

This clonotype was seen many times. The germline gene is not matched at one end of the junction; a read error may be the cause. The chain recombines TRBV7-9 with TRBJ1-4, with TRBD1 matching over 9 bases. The V gene's germline CDR1 is SEHNR and CDR2 FQNEAQ (reference sequence). This CDR3 region has 13 residues. CDR3 loop: CASSSRDREKLFF. CDR3 DNA sequence: TGTGCCAGCAGCTCCCGGGACAGGGAAAAGCTGTTTTTT.

This clonotype was counted ten times or more. This rearrangement joins TRBV20-1 to TRBJ2-3; 7 nucleotides line up with TRBD2. V dropped 6 bases and J dropped 0; count of bases not matched to a gene: 12. Germline V gene lookup returns CDR1 DFQATT and CDR2 SNEGSKA (reference sequence). The CDR3 length is 16 residues. CDR3 loop: CSACQPSSGSTDTQYF. The DNA of the CDR3 is TGCAGTGCCTGCCAACCTTCTAGCGGCAGCACAGATACGCAGTATTTT.

This clonotype was counted at least ten times. The chain joins TRBV20-1 to TRBJ2-1; D unclear. Germline CDR1 reads DFQATT; CDR2 reads SNEGSKA (reference sequence). V gave up 3 bases and J gave up 6 bases, with 9 bases separating them. This CDR3 has 12 residues. The CDR3 spells CSARRQVNEQFF. The CDR3 DNA follows: TGCAGTGCTAGGAGACAAGTCAATGAGCAGTTCTTC.

The count of this clonotype is one. A read error may be the cause here, since a much bigger clone is one base away. The chain recombines TRBV20-1 with TRBJ1-2; D is undetermined. This CDR3 spans 12 amino acids. Germline values: CDR1 DFQATT, CDR2 SNEGSKA (reference sequence). The CDR3 DNA reads TGCAGTGCTCCGGACGGGAACTATGGCGACACCTTC. This translates into CSAPDGNYGDTF.

In its sample, this clonotype was seen many times. V and J are TRBV15 and TRBJ2-7; TRBD1 aligns across 9 bases. J lost 1 base, V lost 4 bases, and 5 bases had no gene match. Per the germline V gene, CDR1 is LNHNV and CDR2 is YYDKDF (reference sequence). This CDR3 is built from 15 residues. This chain's CDR3 is CATSTGTGSSYEQYF. The CDR3 DNA reads as TGTGCCACCAGCACCGGGACAGGGAGTTCCTACGAGCAGTACTTC. Using reference TRBV15 and TRBJ2-7 for the parts outside the CDR3, the full variable domain is DAMVIQNPRYQVTQFGKPVTLSCSQTLNHNVMYWYQQKSSQAPKLLFHYYDKDFNNEADTPDNFQSRRPNTSFCFLDIRSPGLGDTAMYLCATSTGTGSSYEQYFGPGTRLTVT.

This clonotype showed up just a few times. J is TRBJ2-5 and V is TRBV20-1; 7 bases match TRBD1. V lost 6 bases, J lost 3 bases, and 4 bases stayed unmatched. CDR1 and CDR2 (germline): DFQATT, SNEGSKA (reference sequence). This CDR3 spans 12 amino acids. Written as DNA, the CDR3 is TGCAGTGCCGCCGGGACAGAAGAGACCCAGTACTTC. Its protein is CSAAGTEETQYF.

This clonotype has ten or more counts. This chain links TRBV9 with TRBJ1-2; D is perhaps TRBD1 (5 bases). The V and J ends lost 0 bases and 13 bases respectively, with 13 bases between them. In germline, CDR1 is SGDLS, CDR2 YYNGEE. The CDR3 sequence is 12 residues long. The CDR3 reads CASSVAQDMPTF. The CDR3 DNA reads TGTGCCAGCAGCGTAGCCCAGGACATGCCCACCTTC.

This clonotype was counted only a few times. The chain recombines TRBV27 with TRBJ2-3; 8 bases map to TRBD2. This CDR3 region has 15 residues. Germline-derived CDR1 and CDR2 are MNHEY and SMNVEV (reference sequence). V gave up 4 bases and J gave up 2 bases; unmatched junction bases: 5. The DNA of the CDR3 is TGTGCCAGCAGTTCCGGGACTAGGACCACAGATACGCAGTATTTT. Translating gives CASSSGTRTTDTQYF.

This clonotype appeared many times. This chain connects TRBV6-5 to TRBJ2-5; no definite D call. Germline CDR1 MNHEY, CDR2 SVGAGI. The V gene lost 0 bases and the J gene lost 3 bases, with 8 bases spanning the gap. CDR3 length equals 14 residues. CDR3 sequence: CASSYSRMEETQYF. DNA of the CDR3: TGTGCCAGCAGTTACTCGAGGATGGAAGAGACCCAGTACTTC.

In this sample, this clonotype turned up many times. This sequence joins TRBV20-1 and TRBJ2-2, with D perhaps matching TRBD2 (6 bases). The CDR3 runs 13 residues. Germline V gene data show CDR1 as DFQATT and CDR2 as SNEGSKA (reference sequence). V lost 6 bases to trimming and J lost 1 base, with 9 bases between them. CDR3: CSARGENTGELFF. The CDR3 nucleotides are TGCAGTGCGCGCGGGGAGAACACCGGGGAGCTGTTTTTT.

The sample holds a few counts of this clonotype. This chain joins TRBV5-1 and TRBJ2-6, with D tentatively TRBD2 (6 bases). The V gene lost 0 bases and the J gene lost 0 bases, with 10 bases spanning the gap. Germline V lookup: CDR1 SGHRS, CDR2 YFSETQ. The CDR3 is made up of 17 amino acids. This CDR3 reads CASSLVGLASGANVLTF. The CDR3 region has the DNA TGCGCCAGCAGCTTGGTGGGACTGGCCTCTGGGGCCAACGTCCTGACTTTC.

The rearrangement links TRBV7-2 to TRBJ2-7; D unclear. V lost 1 base to trimming and J lost 0 bases, with 7 bases between them. Germline assignment: CDR1 SGHTA and CDR2 FQGNSA. The CDR3 has 14 residues. CDR3 loop: CASSLDGDSYEQYF. The CDR3 DNA sequence: TGTGCCAGCAGCTTAGATGGGGACTCCTACGAGCAGTACTTC.

This clonotype has at least ten counts. This rearrangement joins TRBV27 to TRBJ2-2; tentative D call: TRBD1 (6 bases). Trimming took 9 bases from V and 6 from J, leaving 17 bases between them. Germline-derived CDR1 and CDR2 are MNHEY and SMNVEV (reference sequence). There are 14 residues in the CDR3. CDR3: CASRIMGAPGELFF. As DNA, the CDR3 is TGTGCCAGTCGGATAATGGGGGCCCCCGGGGAGCTGTTTTTT.

The chain uses TRBV12-3 or TRBV12-4 and TRBJ1-4; D perhaps matches TRBD1 (5 bases). V dropped 8 bases and J dropped 8 bases, with 18 bases sitting between them. The CDR3 runs 14 residues. The CDR3 loop reads CASGEAGKHEKLFF. The CDR3 nucleotides read TGTGCCAGCGGTGAGGCAGGGAAACACGAAAAACTGTTTTTT.

This clonotype was picked up many times. The chain links TRBV7-2 to TRBJ2-1; D is perhaps TRBD1 (7 bases). V lost 2 bases and J lost 5, with 13 bases in between. The CDR3 runs to 15 residues. Germline CDR1 SGHTA, CDR2 FQGNSA. Written as DNA, the CDR3 is TGTGCCAGCAGCTTATCGCAGGGGGGTCACAATGAGCAGTTCTTC. It yields the protein CASSLSQGGHNEQFF.

This clonotype was detected ten times or more. V is TRBV5-6 and J is TRBJ1-5; D is ambiguous. This CDR3 has 13 residues. V was clipped by 2 bases and J by 6 bases, with 9 bases between them. The germline CDR1 and CDR2 sequences are SGHDT and YYEEEE. As DNA, the CDR3 is TGTGCCAGCAGCTTATCGAGAGGTCAGCCCCAGCATTTT. It is translated as CASSLSRGQPQHF.

The chain combines TRBV11-2 with TRBJ2-1, with TRBD2 matching 10 bases. The V gene end was trimmed by 4 bases and the J gene end by 7 bases; junction bases not matched to a gene: 13. There are 17 residues in the CDR3. The V gene's germline CDR1 is SGHAT and CDR2 FQNNGV. The CDR3 spells CASSSDPPSGGANEQFF. Written as DNA, the CDR3 is TGTGCCAGCAGCTCCGATCCCCCCAGCGGGGGGGCAAATGAGCAGTTCTTC.

This clonotype was counted many times. The J gene is TRBJ2-2, the V gene TRBV20-1; no reliable D call. The V end lost 2 bases, the J end lost 0 bases, and 10 bases lay between the germline ends. CDR1 and CDR2 from the germline V gene are DFQATT and SNEGSKA (reference sequence). The CDR3 length is 15 residues. CDR3 residues: CSARIKTPNTGELFF. The DNA of the CDR3 is TGCAGTGCTAGAATTAAGACACCGAACACCGGGGAGCTGTTTTTT.

CDR3 loop: CASTFGVSRGGTDTQYF. In DNA, the CDR3 is TGTGCCAGCACCTTCGGGGTCTCGAGGGGGGGGACAGATACGCAGTATTTT. The rearrangement joins TRBV6-1 to TRBJ2-3, with D possibly being TRBD2 (7 bases). This CDR3 has 17 amino acids. Trimming took 7 bases from V and 3 from J, leaving 23 bases between them. Germline V lookup: CDR1 MNHNS, CDR2 SASEGT.

This clonotype was seen repeatedly, ten times or more. This chain uses TRBV3-1 with TRBJ1-1; tentative D call: TRBD1 (5 bases). The CDR3 spans 13 residues. The germline gives CDR1 LGHDT, CDR2 YNNKEL (reference sequence). Trimming took off 2 bases at V and 4 bases at J, with 8 bases between the two ends. Here the CDR3 reads CASSQNTGTEAFF. As DNA, the CDR3 is TGTGCCAGCAGCCAAAACACAGGCACTGAAGCTTTCTTT.

The V gene is TRBV20-1, the J gene TRBJ2-1; 9 bases match TRBD2. Germline V CDR1 and CDR2: DFQATT, SNEGSKA (reference sequence). CDR3 length equals 14 residues. For the CDR3, the DNA is TGCAGCCCCATGGCGGGGGGGGCGGGTAATGAGCAGTTCTTC. The encoded protein is CSPMAGGAGNEQFF.

This clonotype has only a few counts. The chain recombines TRBV6-5 with TRBJ2-5, with TRBD2 as a possible D gene (6 bases). The germline V gene has CDR1 MNHEY and CDR2 SVGAGI. The CDR3 consists of 13 residues. Between the trimmed V and J ends, which lost 4 bases and 4 bases, there was a span of 10 bases. The chain's CDR3 is CASSSSEGETQYF. CDR3 DNA sequence: TGTGCCAGCAGTTCCTCGGAGGGAGAGACCCAGTACTTC.

This clonotype was counted a few times. The chain carries TRBV7-6 and TRBJ2-7, with TRBD1 matching 11 bases. The CDR3 runs 16 residues. V lost 2 bases and J lost 6; bases outside the gene matches: 9. CDR1 is SGHVS and CDR2 is FNYEAQ in the germline V gene. CDR3 residues: CASSLWVGTGGGEQYF. The CDR3 nucleotides read TGTGCCAGCAGCTTATGGGTGGGGACAGGGGGAGGCGAGCAGTACTTC.